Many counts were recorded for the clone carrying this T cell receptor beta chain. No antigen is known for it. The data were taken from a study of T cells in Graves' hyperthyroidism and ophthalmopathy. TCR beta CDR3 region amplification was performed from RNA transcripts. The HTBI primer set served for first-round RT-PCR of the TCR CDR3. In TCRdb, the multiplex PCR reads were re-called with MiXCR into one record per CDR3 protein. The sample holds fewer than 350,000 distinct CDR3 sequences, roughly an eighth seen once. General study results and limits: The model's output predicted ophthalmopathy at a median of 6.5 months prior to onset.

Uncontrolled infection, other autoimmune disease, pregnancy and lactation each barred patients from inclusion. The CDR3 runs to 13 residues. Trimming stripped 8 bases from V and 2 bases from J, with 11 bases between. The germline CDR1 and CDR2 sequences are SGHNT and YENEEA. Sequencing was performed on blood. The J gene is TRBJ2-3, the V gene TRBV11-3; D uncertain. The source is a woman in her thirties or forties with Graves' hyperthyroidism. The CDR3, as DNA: TGTGCCAGCGAAAGAGCCTTCACAGATACGCAGTATTTT. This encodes CASERAFTDTQYF. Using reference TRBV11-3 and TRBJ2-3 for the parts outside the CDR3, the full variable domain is EAGVVQSPRYKIIEKKQPVAFWCNPISGHNTLYWYLQNLGQGPELLIRYENEEAVDDSQLPKDRFSAERLKGVDSTLKIQPAELGDSAVYLCASERAFTDTQYFGPGTRLTVL.